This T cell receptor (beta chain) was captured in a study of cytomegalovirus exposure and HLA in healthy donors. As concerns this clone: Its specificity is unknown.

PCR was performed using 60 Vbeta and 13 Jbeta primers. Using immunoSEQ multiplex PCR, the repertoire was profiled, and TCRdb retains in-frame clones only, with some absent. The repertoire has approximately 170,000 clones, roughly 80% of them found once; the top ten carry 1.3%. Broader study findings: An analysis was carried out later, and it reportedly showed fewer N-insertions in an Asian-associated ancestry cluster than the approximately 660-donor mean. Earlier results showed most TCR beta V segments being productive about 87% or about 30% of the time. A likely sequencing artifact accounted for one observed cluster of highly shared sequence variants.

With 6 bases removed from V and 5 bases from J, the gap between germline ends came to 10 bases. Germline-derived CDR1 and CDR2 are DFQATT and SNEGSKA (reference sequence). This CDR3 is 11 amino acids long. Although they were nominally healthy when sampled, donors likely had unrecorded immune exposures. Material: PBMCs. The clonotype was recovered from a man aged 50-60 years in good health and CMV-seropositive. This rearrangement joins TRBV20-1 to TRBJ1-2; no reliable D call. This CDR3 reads CSAIQTYGYTF. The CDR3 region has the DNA TGCAGTGCGATTCAAACTTATGGCTACACCTTC.